This T cell receptor beta chain comes out of a study of blood T cell repertoires in COVID-19. On the study more broadly: Donors in the United States, Italy and Spain gave samples during acute or convalescent COVID-19.

This clone has a single count. The assay was immunoSEQ multiplex PCR, and TCRdb's table has in-frame clones only and misses some. The sample has 140,000 to 150,000 clones, 84% seen once. In terms of age and location, participants ranged from roughly 18 to 95 years and lived in about two dozen US areas. The TCR sequence derives from a woman between 50 and 59 years old with acute COVID-19. Specimen: PBMCs or T cells enriched from blood (not recorded which).

CDR3 residues: CASSVSGISDNEQFF. The CDR3 nucleotides read TGTGCCAGCAGCGTATCCGGGATAAGTGACAATGAGCAGTTCTTC. The chain couples TRBV9 to TRBJ2-1; tentative D call: TRBD2 (5 bases). Germline CDR1 and CDR2: SGDLS and YYNGEE. This CDR3 is built from 15 residues. V was pared by 1 base and J by 5 bases, with 13 bases between.